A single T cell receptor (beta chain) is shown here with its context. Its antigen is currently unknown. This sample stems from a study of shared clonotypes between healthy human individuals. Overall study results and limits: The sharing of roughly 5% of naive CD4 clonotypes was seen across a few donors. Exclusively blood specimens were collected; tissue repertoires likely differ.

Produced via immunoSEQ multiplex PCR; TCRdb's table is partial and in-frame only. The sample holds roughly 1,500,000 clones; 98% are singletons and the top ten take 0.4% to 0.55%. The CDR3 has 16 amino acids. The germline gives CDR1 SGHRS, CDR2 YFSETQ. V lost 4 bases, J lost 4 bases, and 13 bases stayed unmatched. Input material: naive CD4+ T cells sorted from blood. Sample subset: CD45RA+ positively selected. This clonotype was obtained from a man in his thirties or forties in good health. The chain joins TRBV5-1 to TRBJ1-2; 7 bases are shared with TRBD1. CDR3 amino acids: CASSQPGTVGSYGYTF. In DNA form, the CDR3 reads TGCGCCAGCAGCCAGCCGGGGACAGTGGGTTCCTATGGCTACACCTTC.